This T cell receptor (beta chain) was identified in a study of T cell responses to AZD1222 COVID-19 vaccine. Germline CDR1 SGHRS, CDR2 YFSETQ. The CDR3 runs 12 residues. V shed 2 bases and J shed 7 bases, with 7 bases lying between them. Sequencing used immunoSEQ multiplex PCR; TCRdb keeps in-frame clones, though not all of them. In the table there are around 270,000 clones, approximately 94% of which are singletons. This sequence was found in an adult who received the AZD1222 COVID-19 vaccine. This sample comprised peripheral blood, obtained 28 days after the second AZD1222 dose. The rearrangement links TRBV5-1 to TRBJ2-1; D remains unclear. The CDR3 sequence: CASSFLTNEQFF. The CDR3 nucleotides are TGCGCCAGCAGCTTTTTAACGAATGAGCAGTTCTTC. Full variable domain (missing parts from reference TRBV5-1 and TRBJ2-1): KAGVTQTPRYLIKTRGQQVTLSCSPISGHRSVSWYQQTPGQGLQFLFEYFSETQRNKGNFPGRFSGRQFSNSRSEMNVSTLELGDSALYLCASSFLTNEQFFGPGTRLTVL.